This T cell receptor (beta chain) comes out of a study of blood T cell repertoires in COVID-19. Study-level information: T cells, B-cell-depleted T cells, or PBMCs provided the cDNA or gDNA that served as material.

Some clones are missing from TCRdb's copy, which holds only in-frame ones; the method was immunoSEQ multiplex PCR. The sample shows some 98,000 clones, more than 65% of them seen only once. This CDR3 spans 15 amino acids. The V and J ends lost 4 bases and 1 base respectively, with 10 bases between them. Per germline, CDR1 SGHVS and CDR2 FNYEAQ. This sequence originates from a man between 60 and 75 years old with acute or convalescent COVID-19. Sequenced sample: peripheral blood. This chain uses TRBV7-6 with TRBJ2-2; possibly TRBD1 for D (6 bases). The CDR3 spells CASSSQTGNTGELFF. The CDR3 bases are TGTGCCAGCAGCTCCCAGACAGGGAACACCGGGGAGCTGTTTTTT.